The present TCR beta chain was sequenced within a study of T cells in Graves' hyperthyroidism and ophthalmopathy. General study points: The majority of expanded thyroid clonotypes above 0.001 also appeared in blood.

Patients counted as stable if ophthalmopathy did not develop within 18 months. Uncontrolled infection, other autoimmune disease, pregnancy or lactation led to exclusion. In regard to this clonotype: Its antigen is unknown.

RNA transcripts provided the source from which TCR beta CDR3 regions were amplified. An initial round of RT-PCR targeting the TCR CDR3 relied on the HTBI primer set. TCRdb called the multiplex PCR reads again in MiXCR, with one record for every CDR3 protein. The sample comprises approximately 590,000 distinct CDR3 sequences, about a sixth of which are singletons, and about 7% rests with the top ten. Germline V lookup: CDR1 SGHTA, CDR2 FQGNSA. This CDR3 is 12 amino acids long. V lost 4 bases and J 4 bases, leaving 5 bases between the germline ends. Sequencing was performed on blood. This sequence was found in a young woman with Graves' hyperthyroidism. V is TRBV7-2 and J is TRBJ2-1; D is undetermined. The CDR3 loop is CASSYRYNEQFF. CDR3 in DNA: TGTGCCAGCAGCTATAGGTACAATGAGCAGTTCTTC.